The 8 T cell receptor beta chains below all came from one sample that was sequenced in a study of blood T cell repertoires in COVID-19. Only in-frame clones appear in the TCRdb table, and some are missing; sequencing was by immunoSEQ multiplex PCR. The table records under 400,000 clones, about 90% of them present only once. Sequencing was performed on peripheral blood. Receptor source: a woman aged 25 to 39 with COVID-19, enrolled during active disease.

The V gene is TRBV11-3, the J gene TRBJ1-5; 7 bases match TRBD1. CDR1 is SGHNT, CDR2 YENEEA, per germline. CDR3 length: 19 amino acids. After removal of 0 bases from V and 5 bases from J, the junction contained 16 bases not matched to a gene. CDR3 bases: TGTGCCAGCAGCTTAGACCCGGCAGGGGGATTTGTCGGGCATCAGCCCCAGCATTTT. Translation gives CASSLDPAGGFVGHQPQHF.

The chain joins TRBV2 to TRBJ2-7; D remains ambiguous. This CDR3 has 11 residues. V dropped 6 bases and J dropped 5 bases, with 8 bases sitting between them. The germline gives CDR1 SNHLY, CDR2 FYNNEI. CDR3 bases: TGTGCCAGCAGCAACAGCCACGAGCAGTACTTC. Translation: CASSNSHEQYF. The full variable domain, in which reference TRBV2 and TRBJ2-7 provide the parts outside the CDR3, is EPEVTQTPSHQVTQMGQEVILRCVPISNHLYFYWYRQILGQKVEFLVSFYNNEISEKSEIFDDQFSVERPDGSNFTLKIRSTKLEDSAMYFCASSNSHEQYFGPGTRLTVT.

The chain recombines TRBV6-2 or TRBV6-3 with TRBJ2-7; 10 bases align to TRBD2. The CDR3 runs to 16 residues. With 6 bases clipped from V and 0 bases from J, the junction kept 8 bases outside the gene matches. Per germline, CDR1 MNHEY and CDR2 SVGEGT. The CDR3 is CASSRELAGRSYEQYF. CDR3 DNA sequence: TGTGCCAGCAGCCGGGAACTAGCGGGACGCTCCTACGAGCAGTACTTC.

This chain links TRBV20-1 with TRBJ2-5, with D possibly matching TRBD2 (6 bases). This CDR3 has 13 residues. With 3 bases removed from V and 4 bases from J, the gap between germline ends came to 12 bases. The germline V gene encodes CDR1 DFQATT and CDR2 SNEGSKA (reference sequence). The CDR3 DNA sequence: TGCAGTGCTAGTAGCGGTCGGGGAGAGACCCAGTACTTC. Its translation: CSASSGRGETQYF.

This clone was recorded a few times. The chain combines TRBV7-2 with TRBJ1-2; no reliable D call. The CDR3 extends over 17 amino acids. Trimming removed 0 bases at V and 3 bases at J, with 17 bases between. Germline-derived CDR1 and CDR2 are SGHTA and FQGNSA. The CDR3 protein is CASSLAQRVVGYYGYTF. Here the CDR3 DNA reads TGTGCCAGCAGCTTAGCGCAGAGGGTAGTGGGGTACTATGGCTACACCTTC.

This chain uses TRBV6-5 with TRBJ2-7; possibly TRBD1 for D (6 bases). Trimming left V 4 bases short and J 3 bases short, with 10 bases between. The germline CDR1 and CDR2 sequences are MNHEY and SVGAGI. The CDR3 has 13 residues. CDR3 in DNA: TGTGCCAGCAGTTTCGTCAGGGGCTACGAGCAGTACTTC. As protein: CASSFVRGYEQYF.

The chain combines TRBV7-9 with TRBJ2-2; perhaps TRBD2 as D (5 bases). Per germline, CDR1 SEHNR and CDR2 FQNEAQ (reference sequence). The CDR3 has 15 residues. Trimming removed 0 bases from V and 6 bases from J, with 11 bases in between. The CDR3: CASSLASGSPGELFF. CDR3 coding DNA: TGTGCCAGCAGCTTAGCGTCGGGATCCCCCGGGGAGCTGTTTTTT.

The DNA for the CDR3 is TGTGCCAGCAGCCCGGGACAGGGTCTGTTCGAGACCCAGTACTTC. It encodes CASSPGQGLFETQYF. This sequence joins TRBV7-2 and TRBJ2-5, with TRBD1 matching over 9 bases. Trimming removed 5 bases from V and 5 bases from J; junction bases left unmatched: 9. Germline V gives CDR1 SGHTA, CDR2 FQGNSA. The CDR3 is made up of 15 amino acids.